The present entry profiles one T cell receptor beta chain with its context. This entry is derived from a study of blood T cell repertoires in COVID-19. Looking at the study overall: PBMCs, B-cell-depleted T cells, or T cells were the source of the cDNA or gDNA that made up the material.

Only in-frame clones appear in the TCRdb table, and some are missing; sequencing was by immunoSEQ multiplex PCR. The sample lists some 500,000 clones, approximately 91% occurring once. The CDR3 is 15 amino acids. Germline-derived CDR1 and CDR2 are MGHRA and YSYEKL. J lost 9 bases, V lost 4 bases, and 6 bases had no gene match. V and J are TRBV4-1 and TRBJ1-6; TRBD1 aligns across 10 bases. The sample consisted of peripheral blood. This sequence was found in a woman aged 50 to 60 with COVID-19, enrolled during active disease. The CDR3 nucleotides are TGCGCCAGCAGCCTTGGACAGGGGGAAGGTTCACCCCTCCACTTT. Translated, it gives CASSLGQGEGSPLHF.